This entry features one TCR beta chain sequence. Its antigen is unidentified. The junction differs from germline at one of its ends, possibly a read error. Co-extraction of RNA and DNA was performed on roughly 20-34 mg of unsorted bulk tissue. This entry belongs to a study of tumor-infiltrating lymphocytes in primary liver carcinoma. About the study: Staged T1-T3 N0M0, the tumors had sizes that ranged from roughly 4.2 to 11 cm across. Regarding the study as a whole: The overlap of tumor-adjacent and tumor-blood pairs was smaller than that of tumor region pairs.

The CDR3 contains 15 residues. The V gene's germline CDR1 is LGHNA and CDR2 YNFKEQ. The input was around 0.5 ug total RNA; TCR beta cDNA was made from it with a constant-region primer. Researchers made the TCR beta libraries by running three nested multiplex PCR rounds with slightly modified ARM-PCR. In the first two PCR rounds, TRBV1-TRBV30 forward primers were paired with a C-beta reverse primer, and each round lasted roughly 10 cycles. One entry per CDR3 protein results from TCRdb running MiXCR on the multiplex PCR reads. The table lists roughly 55,000 distinct CDR3 sequences, less than 75% of them singletons, with 57% in the top ten.

This sequence joins TRBV4-2 and TRBJ1-5, with no clear D. The TCR was taken from a man aged 35-49 years with primary liver carcinoma and hepatitis B virus infection. Sequenced input: liver tumor tissue from sampling region 2. Subset specified: tumor region T2, inferior pole. CDR3 sequence reads: CASSQNSQSNQPQHF. CDR3 DNA sequence: TGTGCCAGCAGCCAAAATTCACAGTCAAATCAGCCCCAACATTTT.